This T cell receptor beta chain came from a study of PD-1 blockade in classical Hodgkin lymphoma. Clones were sequenced by immunoSEQ multiplex PCR, and TCRdb holds only the in-frame ones, with some missing. The table includes about 2,400 clones, roughly 60% detected once. Comment on this clone: Its target is unknown.

Study results and caveats: Complete responders started with a diversity level that resembled newly diagnosed patients at baseline. Newly diagnosed patients were said to have less baseline TCR diversity than healthy donors did.

Relapse after autologous stem cell transplantation occurred in every patient, and brentuximab vedotin exposure varied. Each best response was a complete response, a partial response or progressive disease. The V gene's germline CDR1 is SGDLS and CDR2 YYNGEE. This CDR3 is 16 amino acids long. V was cut by 3 bases and J by 2 bases, with 17 bases left in between. Sequenced material: peripheral blood mononuclear cells (PBMCs), taken at baseline. The clonotype was recovered from a human donor with classical Hodgkin lymphoma. J is TRBJ2-5 and V is TRBV9; D gene unclear. CDR3 amino acids: CASSGEQIAGQETQYF. The CDR3 DNA sequence: TGTGCCAGCAGCGGAGAACAGATCGCAGGTCAAGAGACCCAGTACTTC.